The entry that follows covers one TCR beta chain sequence. Only in-frame clones appear in the TCRdb table, and some are missing; sequencing was by immunoSEQ multiplex PCR. The data contain 200,000 to 300,000 clones, approximately 80% of them singletons. The data stem from a study of blood T cell repertoires in COVID-19. CDR3 length: 16 residues. Germline values: CDR1 SGHDT, CDR2 YYEEEE. Trimming pared 0 bases from V and 4 bases from J, leaving 13 bases between. This receptor was taken from a woman aged 70-85 years with acute or convalescent COVID-19. The sample was peripheral blood. The chain couples TRBV5-6 to TRBJ1-4; D is perhaps TRBD1 (6 bases). The CDR3 spells CASSLVSGQYNEKLFF. CDR3 DNA sequence: TGTGCCAGCAGCTTGGTATCAGGACAGTATAATGAAAAACTGTTTTTT.